This T cell receptor beta chain appears in the sequencing data of a study of blood T cell repertoires in COVID-19. Whole-study context: The samples span acute and convalescent COVID-19 from the United States, Italy and Spain. Sources were T cells, B-cell-depleted T cells, or PBMCs; the material itself was cDNA or gDNA.

This CDR3 has 16 residues. Per the germline V gene, CDR1 is SGHTA and CDR2 is FQGNSA. V shed 0 bases and J 3 bases; nucleotides not matched to a gene: 8. Original data processing: Reference gene primers were amplified, and this amplification served to estimate nucleated cell counts. Clones were read by immunoSEQ multiplex PCR, and TCRdb kept only the in-frame ones, dropping some. For V, J and clone size, that table is used; D and trimming come from the DNA. The sample lists some 120,000 clones; roughly 80% were seen once. This TCR derives from a man in his 70s with acute or convalescent COVID-19. The sample comprised peripheral blood. The chain couples TRBV7-2 to TRBJ2-7; 7 bases are shared with TRBD1. In DNA form, the CDR3 reads TGTGCCAGCAGCTTAGCTGGCTCAAGACAGGGCTACGAGCAGTACTTC. Protein: CASSLAGSRQGYEQYF.